Listed below are T cell receptor beta chains from one sample, sequenced in a study of CD8 T cells in ankylosing spondylitis. TCRdb analysed the 5' RACE reads with MiXCR anew, one entry per CDR3 protein. The sample has approximately 540,000 distinct CDR3 sequences, about 13% seen once. Sequenced material: blood, either unsorted or a sorted T cell fraction (not recorded which). Receptors were obtained from a male donor with ankylosing spondylitis. Each CDR3 is given with its conserved first and last residue. D genes are given only for firm matches. Only some rows state a clone size, as once, few, many or a class for expanded clones.

v_call,clone_size,d_call,j_call,cdr3_nt,cdr3_aa
TRBV6-1,few,NA,TRBJ1-5,TGTGCCAGCAGGGCCTACGGGGATAGCAATCAGCCCCAGCATTTT,CASRAYGDSNQPQHF
TRBV28,NA,TRBD2,TRBJ2-1,TGTGCCAGCACCCCACTAGCGCCCCTTTTGGAGCAGTTCTTC,CASTPLAPLLEQFF
TRBV2,NA,NA,TRBJ1-3,TGTGCCAGCAGGACACAGGGAAGCTCTGGAAACACCATATATTTT,CASRTQGSSGNTIYF
TRBV24-1,NA,TRBD2,TRBJ2-4,TGTGCCACCAGTGATACTAGCGGGGCTAAAAACATTCAGTACTTC,CATSDTSGAKNIQYF
TRBV6-1,NA,NA,TRBJ1-2,TGTGCCAGCAGTGAAGCGGGGTGGGGGAACTATGGCTACACCTTC,CASSEAGWGNYGYTF
TRBV6-1,few,TRBD1,TRBJ1-6,TGTGCCAGCAGTCGACAGGGCGGCAATTCACCCCTCCACTTT,CASSRQGGNSPLHF
TRBV29-1,few,NA,TRBJ2-7,TGCAGCGTTGTTTTAATATGGGGCAGTTCCTACGAGCAGTACTTC,CSVVLIWGSSYEQYF
TRBV10-3,NA,NA,TRBJ2-3,TGTGCCATCAGGGGTCGCCATAGCACAGATACGCAGTATTTT,CAIRGRHSTDTQYF
TRBV9,NA,NA,TRBJ2-7,TGTGCCAGCAGCGTGGGGACCATAGAGGACGAGCAGTACTTC,CASSVGTIEDEQYF
TRBV5-6,NA,NA,TRBJ2-7,TGTGCCAGCAGCTTGCCCGGGACAAGATACTACGAGCAGTACTTC,CASSLPGTRYYEQYF
TRBV25-1,few,TRBD2,TRBJ2-1,TGTGCCAGCAGTGTCTCTAGCGGGAGGCAAGGCAATGAGCAGTTCTTC,CASSVSSGRQGNEQFF
TRBV7-2,few,NA,TRBJ1-2,TGTGCCAGCAGCGCAAGGAATACCTATGGCTACACCTTC,CASSARNTYGYTF
TRBV29-1,NA,TRBD1,TRBJ1-4,TGCAGCGTTGAAGATTACAGGGGCCAGGGGGCCCCCCGGGGAAAACTGTTTTTT,CSVEDYRGQGAPRGKLFF